This T cell receptor (beta chain) came from a study of blood T cells in healthy people across ages. Study-wide results and caveats: It was the long-lived donors that had more naive CD4+ cells and higher diversity than aged donors. Considered underestimates were the diversity estimates obtained from one million T cells.

V lost 3 bases and J 5 bases, leaving 19 bases between the germline ends. CDR3 size: 16 residues. Germline V gives CDR1 DFQATT, CDR2 SNEGSKA (reference sequence). Using a J-beta primer mix together with a sample-barcoded 5' primer, a second PCR was run for about 6 to 12 cycles. TCRdb analysed the 5' RACE reads with MiXCR anew, one entry per CDR3 protein. The top ten hold under 15% of the sample, which has some 880,000 distinct CDR3 sequences, around 36% seen once. As regards this clonotype: Antigen specificity is unknown.

Each sample provided at least 5.5 micrograms of extracted total RNA. The sequenced sample was blood. The sequence was obtained from a man aged 18-30 years in good health. The chain has TRBV20-1 and TRBJ1-4; no firm D call. The chain's CDR3 is CSAREMSFTRNEKLFF. CDR3 DNA sequence: TGCAGTGCTAGGGAGATGTCCTTCACCCGGAATGAAAAACTGTTTTTT.